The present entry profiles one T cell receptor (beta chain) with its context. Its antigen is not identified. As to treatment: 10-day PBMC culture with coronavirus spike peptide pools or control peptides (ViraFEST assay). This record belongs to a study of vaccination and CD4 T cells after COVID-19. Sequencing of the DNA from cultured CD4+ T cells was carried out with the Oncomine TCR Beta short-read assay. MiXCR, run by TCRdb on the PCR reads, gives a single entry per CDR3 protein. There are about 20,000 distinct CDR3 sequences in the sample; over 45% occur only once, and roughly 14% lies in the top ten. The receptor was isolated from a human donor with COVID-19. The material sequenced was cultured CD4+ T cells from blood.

The CDR3 region is CASSYSPAMLAGGRETQYF. In DNA form, the CDR3 reads TGTGCCAGCAGTTACTCCCCCGCCATGCTAGCGGGGGGTCGAGAGACCCAGTACTTC. The V call is TRBV6-2 or TRBV6-3, the J call TRBJ2-5, with TRBD2 matching 11 bases. Germline V gene sequence: CDR1 MNHEY, CDR2 SVGEGT. The CDR3 totals 19 residues. Trimming cost V 0 bases and J 4 bases; bases outside gene matches: 13.